The T cell receptor (beta chain) under discussion was sequenced for a study of T-cell memory formation after mild COVID-19. The wider study: TCR clusters largely stayed donor specific. Study-wide results and limits: CD4+ bias marked clones expanding day 15 to 37, unlike balanced contracting clones.

A 5'RACE reaction primed in the constant segment made cDNA libraries of TCR alpha and TCR beta, and these carried sample barcodes and UMIs. TCRdb redid the calling of the 5' RACE reads with MiXCR, one entry per CDR3 protein. In the table there are more than 250,000 distinct CDR3 sequences, over 15% of which are singletons. This clonotype occurred a few times. Its antigen is unknown. Germline V gene data show CDR1 as SGHVS and CDR2 as FQNEAQ. The V and J ends lost 1 base and 10 bases respectively, with 5 bases between them. CDR3 length: 12 residues. The clonotype was recovered from a man aged 18 to 29 who had mild COVID-19 (a few samples of this study predate the infection). Cell type and time point are not known. Sequences were obtained from PBMCs or a T cell subset sorted from them (not recorded which). The V gene is TRBV7-8, the J gene TRBJ1-6; D unresolved. The CDR3 loop reads CASSLDGSPLHF. CDR3 DNA sequence: TGTGCCAGCAGCTTAGATGGGTCACCCCTCCACTTT.